The clone carrying this TCR beta chain was seen a few times. Use of 60 Vbeta and 13 Jbeta primers characterized the PCR. TCRdb keeps only in-frame clones here, not all; method: immunoSEQ multiplex PCR. The sample contains around 110,000 clones, 81% of which appear only once. This specimen belongs to a study of cytomegalovirus exposure and HLA in healthy donors. CDR3 size: 15 residues. The germline CDR1 and CDR2 sequences are MNHEY and SVGAGI. Trimming cost V 4 bases and J 4 bases; bases outside gene matches: 3. The material sequenced was PBMCs. This sequence joins TRBV6-5 and TRBJ2-7; the match to TRBD2 covers 14 bases. This clonotype was sampled from a woman aged 25 to 39 in good health and CMV-seronegative. The CDR3 spells CASSSGLAGVYEQYF. The CDR3 DNA follows: TGTGCCAGCAGTTCGGGACTAGCGGGAGTTTACGAGCAGTACTTC.